This passage covers 28 T cell receptor beta chains from one sample sequenced in a study of blood T cell repertoires in COVID-19. Sequencing used immunoSEQ multiplex PCR; TCRdb keeps in-frame clones, though not all of them. Of about 260,000 clones listed, approximately 87% were seen once; the top ten hold approximately 9%. Sequenced: peripheral blood. The origin of the receptors is a human donor in a cohort sampled during active COVID-19.

This clone appeared once. The CDR3, as DNA: TGCGCCAGCAGTAGCGGCACAGATACGCAGTATTTT. It specifies CASSSGTDTQYF. This chain links TRBV5-1 with TRBJ2-3; D may be TRBD2 (5 bases). This CDR3 region has 12 residues. The germline V gene encodes CDR1 SGHRS and CDR2 YFSETQ. The V end was cut by 5 bases, the J end by 1 base, with 5 bases between.

DNA of the CDR3: TGTGCCACCAGCGCCCCGGGACTTTCTGGTTACGAGCAGTACTTC. This gives the protein CATSAPGLSGYEQYF. This rearrangement joins TRBV24-1 to TRBJ2-7, with D possibly TRBD2 on 6 matching bases. The germline gives CDR1 KGHDR, CDR2 SFDVKD. This CDR3 has 15 amino acids. Trimming removed 7 bases at V and 4 bases at J, with 19 bases between.

V is TRBV6-5 and J is TRBJ2-5, with 7 bases lining up with TRBD1. CDR3 length: 13 residues. Germline CDR1 reads MNHEY; CDR2 reads SVGAGI. The V gene end was trimmed by 7 bases and the J gene end by 3 bases; junction bases not matched to a gene: 5. CDR3 sequence: CASISDREETQYF. For the CDR3, the DNA is TGTGCCAGCATAAGCGACAGGGAAGAGACCCAGTACTTC.

This chain joins TRBV15 and TRBJ2-3, with no clear D. The CDR3 has 15 residues. V gave up 3 bases and J gave up 2 bases, with 12 bases separating them. Per germline, CDR1 LNHNV and CDR2 YYDKDF (reference sequence). Here the CDR3 reads CATSRPRGNTDTQYF. CDR3 DNA: TGTGCCACCAGCAGGCCGAGAGGAAACACAGATACGCAGTATTTT.

This clone was observed a handful of times. The rearrangement links TRBV27 to TRBJ2-5, with 9 positions matching TRBD1. The CDR3 has 15 amino acids. CDR1 is MNHEY, CDR2 SMNVEV, per germline (reference sequence). V was clipped by 6 bases and J by 3 bases; unmatched bases: 8. CDR3 DNA sequence: TGTGCCAGCAGGGAATCGGGACAGGGAAAAGAGACCCAGTACTTC. Translation: CASRESGQGKETQYF.

This chain connects TRBV6-1 to TRBJ1-1; no clear D. Per germline, CDR1 MNHNS and CDR2 SASEGT. The V end lost 3 bases, the J end lost 11 bases, and 16 bases lay between the germline ends. CDR3 size: 13 residues. The CDR3 protein is CASSDGGIGLAFF. CDR3 DNA: TGTGCCAGCAGTGACGGAGGGATCGGATTGGCTTTCTTT.

The CDR3 is CASVTHRGPNTEAFF. The CDR3 DNA reads as TGTGCCAGCGTAACTCACAGGGGGCCGAACACTGAAGCTTTCTTT. The V and J genes are TRBV27 and TRBJ1-1, with 9 bases lining up with TRBD1. Germline CDR1 reads MNHEY; CDR2 reads SMNVEV (reference sequence). The CDR3 is 15 residues long. Unmatched junction bases numbered 8, after V lost 8 bases and J lost 1 base.

The V gene is TRBV7-6, the J gene TRBJ1-6; TRBD1 agrees at 11 bases. V was pared by 0 bases and J by 10 bases, with 8 bases of the junction left unmatched. This CDR3 contains 17 residues. CDR1 is SGHVS and CDR2 is FNYEAQ in the germline V gene. CDR3 sequence reads: CASSLAHSGQGESPLHF. Written as DNA, the CDR3 is TGTGCCAGCAGCTTAGCGCACTCGGGACAGGGGGAATCACCCCTCCACTTT.

CDR3 in amino acids: CASTPGQGSMANEKLFF. The CDR3 DNA follows: TGTGCCAGTACACCGGGACAGGGTAGTATGGCTAATGAAAAACTGTTTTTT. This rearrangement joins TRBV2 to TRBJ1-4; 9 nucleotides align to TRBD1. Per the germline V gene, CDR1 is SNHLY and CDR2 is FYNNEI. The CDR3 has 17 residues. V dropped 9 bases and J dropped 3; count of bases not matched to a gene: 14.

The rearrangement links TRBV5-3 to TRBJ2-7; TRBD2 matches at 10 bases. TRBV5-3 is placed among ORFs of uncertain function. This CDR3 is 15 amino acids long. V dropped 4 bases and J dropped 2; count of bases not matched to a gene: 6. The CDR3 region has the DNA TGTGCCAGAAGCCCTACTAGCGGGACCCCCTACGAGCAGTACTTC. It yields the protein CARSPTSGTPYEQYF.

This clone has only a few counts. The rearrangement uses TRBV20-1 and TRBJ2-2; D gene ambiguous. V lost 3 bases to trimming and J lost 0 bases, with 5 bases between them. The CDR3 runs 13 residues. Germline-derived CDR1 and CDR2 are DFQATT and SNEGSKA (reference sequence). The CDR3 here is CSASGANTGELFF. CDR3 nucleotide sequence: TGCAGTGCTAGTGGCGCGAACACCGGGGAGCTGTTTTTT.

V usage is TRBV7-2 and J usage is TRBJ1-3; 8 nucleotides agree with TRBD1. CDR3 length: 17 amino acids. The V segment lost 5 bases and the J segment 4 bases; nucleotides outside the gene matches: 13. Looked up from germline, CDR1 is SGHTA and CDR2 is FQGNSA. CDR3 DNA sequence: TGTGCCAGCAGCCCAGAGATCCTCAGGGGGCGCGGAAACACCATATATTTT. Amino acids: CASSPEILRGRGNTIYF.

The J gene is TRBJ2-2, the V gene TRBV14; a weak D match, TRBD1 (5 bases). The CDR3 runs 16 residues. V shed 0 bases and J shed 6 bases, with 14 bases lying between them. Germline CDR1 reads SGHDN; CDR2 reads FVKESK. The CDR3 DNA reads TGTGCCAGCAGCCAAGACCCAGGCAGGGTGGCCGGGGAGCTGTTTTTT. It is translated as CASSQDPGRVAGELFF.

The chain carries TRBV11-1 and TRBJ2-3; the D is unclear. The germline gives CDR1 SGHAT, CDR2 FQDESV (reference sequence). The CDR3 totals 17 residues. V lost 0 bases, J lost 2 bases, and 15 bases lay in between. The CDR3 nucleotides read TGTGCCAGCAGCTTAGCATCCAGGATGCGATCCACAGATACGCAGTATTTT. As protein: CASSLASRMRSTDTQYF.

This rearrangement joins TRBV3-1 (or the pseudogene TRBV3-2) to TRBJ2-3, with TRBD2 matching over 10 bases. The germline V gene has CDR1 LGHDT and CDR2 YNNKEL (reference sequence). The CDR3 loop spans 17 amino acids. After removal of 5 bases from V and 3 bases from J, the junction contained 11 bases not matched to a gene. In DNA form, the CDR3 reads TGTGCCAGCAGCGGGCCAGCGGGAGGGGGGATTACAGATACGCAGTATTTT. It yields the protein CASSGPAGGGITDTQYF.

The rearrangement links TRBV24-1 to TRBJ2-1; 13 bases match TRBD2. This CDR3 has 15 amino acids. V was clipped by 7 bases and J by 10 bases; unmatched bases: 9. Germline lookup yields CDR1 KGHDR and CDR2 SFDVKD. CDR3 bases: TGTGCCACCAGCCCCGGGACTAGCGGGATTAGGGAGCAGTTCTTC. Translation gives CATSPGTSGIREQFF.

V and J are TRBV5-4 and TRBJ2-7, with TRBD2 matching 11 bases. The CDR3 runs 14 residues. The V gene's germline CDR1 is SGHNT and CDR2 YYREEE (reference sequence). V lost 3 bases, J lost 3 bases, and 2 bases stayed unmatched. The CDR3: CASSSSGGFYEQYF. As DNA, the CDR3 is TGTGCCAGCAGCTCTAGCGGGGGGTTCTACGAGCAGTACTTC.

The chain uses TRBV27 and TRBJ2-1; the D is unclear. V was clipped by 7 bases and J by 6 bases, with 13 bases between them. Germline CDR1 and CDR2: MNHEY and SMNVEV (reference sequence). The CDR3 has 13 amino acids. CDR3 residues: CASKFRSSNEQFF. Here the CDR3 DNA reads TGTGCCAGCAAGTTCAGGTCTTCCAATGAGCAGTTCTTC.

This rearrangement joins TRBV7-2 to TRBJ1-2; a weak D match, TRBD1 (6 bases). Looked up from germline, CDR1 is SGHTA and CDR2 is FQGNSA. The CDR3 spans 15 residues. V was pared by 2 bases and J by 7 bases, with 17 bases between. This CDR3 is CASSLSGTKKIGYTF. The CDR3 nucleotides are TGTGCCAGCAGCTTATCTGGGACAAAAAAAATTGGCTACACCTTC. The whole variable domain, filled in from reference TRBV7-2 and TRBJ1-2, reads GAGVSQSPSNKVTEKGKDVELRCDPISGHTALYWYRQSLGQGLEFLIYFQGNSAPDKSGLPSDRFSAERTGGSVSTLTIQRTQQEDSAVYLCASSLSGTKKIGYTFGSGTRLTVV.

The V call is TRBV19, the J call TRBJ2-7; 7 bases are shared with TRBD1. The CDR3 spans 16 residues. Trimming took 4 bases from V and 1 from J; bases not matched to a gene: 10. Germline-derived CDR1 and CDR2 are LNHDA and SQIVND (reference sequence). DNA for the CDR3: TGTGCCAGTAGTACCGGGACAGCCACTCTTTCCTACGAGCAGTACTTC. The encoded protein is CASSTGTATLSYEQYF.

Worth noting for this clone: The sample holds other DNA sequences that translate to the same CDR3. The CDR3 nucleotides are TGTGCCAGCTCACCCGGGGGTAACACCGGGGAGCTGTTTTTT. Its protein product is CASSPGGNTGELFF. V is TRBV18 and J is TRBJ2-2; D might be TRBD2 (6 bases). Germline V gives CDR1 KGHSH, CDR2 LQKENI. The CDR3 has 14 amino acids. The germline V and J ends were trimmed by 3 bases and 2 bases, with 7 bases remaining between them.

V usage is TRBV7-8 and J usage is TRBJ1-2, with 7 bases fitting TRBD1. Germline V CDR1 and CDR2: SGHVS, FQNEAQ. The junction had 10 bases not matched to a gene; V was cut back by 5 bases and J by 4 bases. The CDR3 runs to 15 residues. The CDR3 DNA reads as TGTGCCAGCAGCCTCACCACAGGGGTAGGCTATGGCTACACCTTC. Protein product: CASSLTTGVGYGYTF.

This sequence joins TRBV11-2 and TRBJ2-1, with D perhaps matching TRBD2 (7 bases). This CDR3 region has 15 residues. Germline lookup yields CDR1 SGHAT and CDR2 FQNNGV. Trimming left V 0 bases short and J 8 bases short, with 14 bases between. Here the CDR3 DNA reads TGTGCCAGCAGCTTAGAAATTGGGCGGGGGCATGAGCAGTTCTTC. Protein sequence: CASSLEIGRGHEQFF.

This chain uses TRBV15 with TRBJ2-2; 9 bases match TRBD1. Trimming took 0 bases from V and 5 from J; bases not matched to a gene: 7. Per germline, CDR1 LNHNV and CDR2 YYDKDF (reference sequence). The CDR3 has 17 residues. The CDR3 nucleotides read TGTGCCACCAGCAGAGATTTTGGGACAGGGATTACCGGGGAGCTGTTTTTT. Residues: CATSRDFGTGITGELFF.

J is TRBJ1-4 and V is TRBV15, with 8 bases fitting TRBD1. The CDR3 contains 18 residues. CDR1 and CDR2 from the germline V gene are LNHNV and YYDKDF (reference sequence). Unmatched junction bases numbered 15, after V lost 1 base and J lost 8 bases. In DNA form, the CDR3 reads TGTGCCACCAGCAGAGGATTGACAGGGGTTTCAGAATCGGAAAAACTGTTTTTT. As protein: CATSRGLTGVSESEKLFF.

This clone has only a few counts. This chain joins TRBV6-4 and TRBJ2-3; 9 nucleotides line up with TRBD1. This CDR3 region has 15 residues. CDR1 is MRHNA, CDR2 SNTAGT, per germline. With V trimmed by 8 bases and J by 4 bases, 10 bases remained unmatched. CDR3: CASSPGQGSPDTQYF. The CDR3 bases are TGTGCCAGCTCGCCGGGACAGGGAAGTCCAGATACGCAGTATTTT.

As for this clone: Other DNA sequences from this sample encode an identical CDR3 as well. The rearrangement links TRBV9 to TRBJ2-5; 8 nucleotides line up with TRBD2. Germline V CDR1 and CDR2: SGDLS, YYNGEE. V trimming: 2 bases; J trimming: 0 bases; junction bases outside the gene matches: 3. The CDR3 is 15 residues long. The CDR3 bases are TGTGCCAGCAGCGTCGGGGGGGTGTACCAAGAGACCCAGTACTTC. Its protein product is CASSVGGVYQETQYF.

J is TRBJ2-1 and V is TRBV15; 12 bases match TRBD1. Trimming removed 5 bases from V and 6 bases from J; junction bases left unmatched: 5. This CDR3 comprises 15 residues. Germline-derived CDR1 and CDR2 are LNHNV and YYDKDF (reference sequence). DNA of the CDR3: TGTGCCACCAGCCCCCGGGACAGGGGGCCCAATGAGCAGTTCTTC. It codes for CATSPRDRGPNEQFF.